The present T cell receptor beta chain was sequenced within a study of shared clonotypes between healthy human individuals (dated by TCRdb to about 2020). Regarding the research as a whole: The cohort included a few men and a couple of women between 18 and 49 years of age. For each donor, CD4 naive and CD4 memory were each given three plates, CD8 naive was given two plates, and CD8 memory was given one plate. To estimate repertoire size and how much clonotype sharing occurs between individuals, the study deeply sequenced the blood TCR repertoires of a handful of healthy adults. Different laboratories and diverse techniques were used to prepare libraries and sequence TCR repertoires, to increase sequencing depth and limit assay-specific biases. Leukapheresis yielded between about 0.8 and 8.9 billion PBMCs per donor.

Healthy HIV-negative adults with no recently reported acute infections or vaccinations were included as donors. Every donor was a Caucasian adult residing in Nashville, Tennessee, USA. CD4+ T cells were enriched by magnetic negative selection, after which naive cells were positively selected on CD45RA and the negative fraction was taken as the memory subset. Blood was collected by leukapheresis, and PBMCs were isolated by Ficoll-Histopaque density gradient centrifugation and then cryopreserved in liquid nitrogen vapor phase. Analytical flow cytometry was used to check the purity and quantity of each magnetically sorted T cell population. Genomic DNA was isolated from every sorted fraction and measured by UV absorbance on a Nanodrop 2000c. Spanning cysteine to phenylalanine, the CDR3 consists of 14 amino acids. The retained sequence is limited to the CDR3, 42 bases, with the frame set at the first base.

Using the deep immunoSEQ assay, TCR CDR3 regions were amplified from genomic DNA by multiplex PCR. Genomic DNA extracted from each cell subset was distributed evenly over all wells of several immunoSEQ 96-well plates, and each plate served as one replicate. Each replicate PCR for sorted subsets received approximately 220 ng genomic DNA, equal to tens of thousands of T cell genomes. Purified libraries were quantified with a Qubit 3.0 fluorometer, sized on a Bioanalyzer 2100, and re-quantified with the KAPA Library Quantification kit. Every immunoSEQ 96-well plate was sequenced on a dedicated single-read 150-cycle Illumina NextSeq 550 flow cell. The original methods were these. Because only junctional sequences without quality scores were contained in the immunoSEQ output, filtering matching that applied to full-length reads could not be performed. To assign V/J genes and CDR3, sequences were annotated using PyIR, a Python wrapper for IgBLAST v1.9, with IMGT germline references. Reads were removed for weak V/J assignments (E-value above 1e-6), missing CDR3, stop codons, out-of-frame junctions, or ambiguous translated residues. V3J clonotypes were defined as sequences sharing the same inferred V gene, J gene, and CDR3 amino acid sequence. Percentage overlap between repertoires was calculated by dividing the number of shared unique clonotypes by the size of the smaller repertoire. RTK rarefaction, the Chao1 estimator, and Recon v2.1 estimates of unobserved clonotypes were used to assess repertoire richness. Generation probabilities were computed with OLGA for all TCRbeta clonotypes obtained by the gDNA method from four donors. Entries here come from immuneACCESS through TCRdb and include only in-frame sequences with V and J called. Some clones fail to appear in such tables; in the studies checked, an unresolved V gene covers under half of the shortfall, and the cause of the remainder is unknown. V, J and clone size reflect that table, while D and trimming were determined from the DNA. The sample table records approximately 1.4 million clones; approximately 98% of these occur just once. The ten largest make up around 0.47% of the sample.

What the research found in general, with its limitations: Based on pairwise subsampling, the degree of clonotype sharing among donors was expected to be affected by sequencing depth. Across four donors, approximately 4.9% of naive CD4, roughly 3.4% of naive CD8, roughly 2.3% of memory CD4, and roughly 0.4% of memory CD8 clonotypes were shared. Larger estimated clonotype richness was generally found for naive subsets than for memory subsets. Compared with non-shared clonotypes, the clonotypes found in all four sorted-subset donors had higher generation probabilities. Sampling was restricted to blood, and TCR repertoires in tissue are likely to differ from TCR repertoires in blood. Even with the large sequencing depth, rarefaction of the sorted-subset datasets indicated that sequencing was incomplete. Because the study included only a small number of donors, the genetic and exposure-history diversity represented was limited.

As concerns this clone: This receptor's antigen is unknown. No base qualities exist here, and no much larger clone lies one base off it.

The receptor was derived from a man aged 25 to 40 in good health. This sequence uses TRBV21-1 and TRBJ1-3. TRBV21-1 is flagged as a pseudogene. The sample taken for sequencing was naive CD4+ T cells sorted from blood. Sample cell subset or site, as interpreted from the label and publication: CD45RA+ positively selected. The CDR3 protein: CASSRLISGNTIYF. The sequenced DNA: TGTGCCAGCAGCCGGCTGATCTCTGGAAACACCATATATTTT.